The subject of this entry is one T cell receptor beta chain. Antigen unknown. This CDR3 has 13 residues. With 8 bases removed from V and 3 bases from J, the gap between germline ends came to 15 bases. Per the germline V gene, CDR1 is SQVTM and CDR2 is ANQGSEA. 13 Jbeta primers and 60 Vbeta primers were used for the PCR. Profiling relied on immunoSEQ multiplex PCR, and the TCRdb table lists in-frame clones only, not all of them. The sample holds a few hundred thousand clones; about 80% are singletons and the top ten take roughly 0.31%. This specimen belongs to a study of cytomegalovirus exposure and HLA in healthy donors. As for the study in general: HLA-typed donors were the source of tens of millions of unique TCRs, which an early data release held. Study-wide results and limits: Prior analysis indicated that the majority of TCR beta V segments exhibited productivity approximately 87% or approximately 30% of the time. Across HLA loci, a later analysis found differing TCR association rates, with DRB1 most and HLA-C fewest. Rare TCR sequences predominated, though certain public TCRs were found in many donors.

The chain links TRBV29-1 to TRBJ2-3, with D tentatively TRBD2 (5 bases). This receptor was taken from a girl aged 2 to 9 in good health and CMV-seronegative. The sequenced material came from PBMCs. The CDR3: CSTRKGLTDTQYF. For the CDR3, the DNA is TGCAGCACGCGAAAAGGACTTACAGATACGCAGTATTTT.